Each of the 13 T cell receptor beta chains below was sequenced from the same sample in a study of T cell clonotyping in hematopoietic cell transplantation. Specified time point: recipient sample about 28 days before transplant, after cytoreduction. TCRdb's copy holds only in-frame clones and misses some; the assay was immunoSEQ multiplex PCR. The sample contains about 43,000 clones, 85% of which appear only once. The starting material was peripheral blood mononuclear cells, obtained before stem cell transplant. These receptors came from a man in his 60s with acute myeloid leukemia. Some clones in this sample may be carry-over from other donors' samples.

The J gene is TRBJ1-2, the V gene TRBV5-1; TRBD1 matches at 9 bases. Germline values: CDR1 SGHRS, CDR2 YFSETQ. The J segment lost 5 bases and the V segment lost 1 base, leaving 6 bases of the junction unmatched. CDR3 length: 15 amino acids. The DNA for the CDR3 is TGCGCCAGCAGCTTGTTAGGGACAGGGTGGTATGGCTACACCTTC. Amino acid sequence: CASSLLGTGWYGYTF.

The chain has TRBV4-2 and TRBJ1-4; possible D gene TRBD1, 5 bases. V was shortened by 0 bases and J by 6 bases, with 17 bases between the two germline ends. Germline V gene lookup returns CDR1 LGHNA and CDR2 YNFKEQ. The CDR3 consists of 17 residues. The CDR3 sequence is CASSQDPQGGGDEKLFF. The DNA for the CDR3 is TGTGCCAGCAGCCAAGACCCTCAGGGCGGAGGTGATGAAAAACTGTTTTTT.

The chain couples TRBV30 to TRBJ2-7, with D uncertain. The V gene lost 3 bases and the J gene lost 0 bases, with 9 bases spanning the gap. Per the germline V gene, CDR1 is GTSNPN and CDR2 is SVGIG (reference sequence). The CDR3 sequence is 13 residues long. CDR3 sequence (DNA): TGTGCCTGGAGACAGCCGCCCTCCTACGAGCAGTACTTC. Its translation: CAWRQPPSYEQYF.

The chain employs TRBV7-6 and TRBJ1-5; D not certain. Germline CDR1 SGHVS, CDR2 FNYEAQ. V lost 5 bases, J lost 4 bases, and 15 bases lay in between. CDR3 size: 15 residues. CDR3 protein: CASSTQPGDNQPQHF. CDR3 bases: TGTGCCAGCAGCACCCAGCCAGGAGATAATCAGCCCCAGCATTTT. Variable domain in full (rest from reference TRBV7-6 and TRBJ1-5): GAGVSQSPRYKVTKRGQDVALRCDPISGHVSLYWYRQALGQGPEFLTYFNYEAQQDKSGLPNDRFSAERPEGSISTLTIQRTEQRDSAMYRCASSTQPGDNQPQHFGDGTRLSIL.

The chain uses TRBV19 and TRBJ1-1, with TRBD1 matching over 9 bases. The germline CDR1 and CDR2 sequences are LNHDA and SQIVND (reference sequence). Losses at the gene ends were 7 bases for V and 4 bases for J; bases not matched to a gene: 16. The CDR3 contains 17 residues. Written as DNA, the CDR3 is TGTGCCAGTACCTCACAGGGGGCGCAGCTACTAGGCACTGAAGCTTTCTTT. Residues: CASTSQGAQLLGTEAFF.

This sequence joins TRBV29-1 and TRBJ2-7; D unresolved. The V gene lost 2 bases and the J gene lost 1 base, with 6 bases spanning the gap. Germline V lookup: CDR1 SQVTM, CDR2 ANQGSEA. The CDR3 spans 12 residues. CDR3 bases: TGCAGCGTTGAATTGGGTTCCTACGAGCAGTACTTC. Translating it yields CSVELGSYEQYF.

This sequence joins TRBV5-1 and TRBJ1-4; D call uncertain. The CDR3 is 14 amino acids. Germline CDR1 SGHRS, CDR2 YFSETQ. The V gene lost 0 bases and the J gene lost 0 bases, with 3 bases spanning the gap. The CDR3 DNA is TGCGCCAGCAGCTTGGGATCAACTAATGAAAAACTGTTTTTT. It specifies CASSLGSTNEKLFF.

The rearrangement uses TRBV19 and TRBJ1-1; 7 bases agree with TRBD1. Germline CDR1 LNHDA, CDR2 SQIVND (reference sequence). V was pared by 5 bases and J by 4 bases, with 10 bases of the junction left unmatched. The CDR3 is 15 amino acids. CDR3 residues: CASSPLGGAFTEAFF. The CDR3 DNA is TGTGCCAGTAGTCCGTTAGGGGGCGCATTCACTGAAGCTTTCTTT.

CDR3 DNA sequence: TGTGCCAGTAGCCATGGGTCAGGGAACACTGAAGCTTTCTTT. This codes for CASSHGSGNTEAFF. This sequence joins TRBV19 and TRBJ1-1; D is undetermined. The CDR3 runs 14 residues. Trimming cost V 6 bases and J 1 base, with 12 bases left between them. Germline-derived CDR1 and CDR2 are LNHDA and SQIVND (reference sequence).

The CDR3: CATSSTGGSVYGYTF. Written as DNA, the CDR3 is TGTGCCACCAGCAGTACAGGGGGCTCGGTTTATGGCTACACCTTC. This chain uses TRBV15 with TRBJ1-2, with 9 bases fitting TRBD1. V lost 3 bases and J lost 5; bases outside the gene matches: 7. Germline V gene data show CDR1 as LNHNV and CDR2 as YYDKDF (reference sequence). The CDR3 is 15 residues long.

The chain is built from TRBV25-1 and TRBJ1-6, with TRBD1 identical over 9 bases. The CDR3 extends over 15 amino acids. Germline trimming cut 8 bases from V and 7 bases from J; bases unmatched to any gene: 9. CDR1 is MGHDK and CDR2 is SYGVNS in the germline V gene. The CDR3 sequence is CASSGTGNINSPLHF. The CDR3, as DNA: TGTGCCAGCTCGGGGACAGGGAACATAAATTCACCCCTCCACTTT.

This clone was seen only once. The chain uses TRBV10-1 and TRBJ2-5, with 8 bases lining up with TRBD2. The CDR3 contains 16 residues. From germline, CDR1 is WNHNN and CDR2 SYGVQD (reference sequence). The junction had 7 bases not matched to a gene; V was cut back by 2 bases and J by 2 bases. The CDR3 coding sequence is TGCGCCAGCAGTGAGAGGGGAGCGGGGGAGCAAGAGACCCAGTACTTC. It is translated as CASSERGAGEQETQYF.

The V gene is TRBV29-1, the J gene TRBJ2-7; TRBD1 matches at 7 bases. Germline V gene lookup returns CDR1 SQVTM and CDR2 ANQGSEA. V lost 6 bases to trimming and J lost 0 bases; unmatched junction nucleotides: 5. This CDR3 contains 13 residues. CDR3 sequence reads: CSVTRQGSYEQYF. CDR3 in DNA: TGCAGCGTGACCCGACAGGGCTCCTACGAGCAGTACTTC.